This is a list of T cell receptor beta chains from one sample in a study of cytomegalovirus exposure and HLA in healthy donors. Sequenced by immunoSEQ multiplex PCR; TCRdb stores in-frame clones only, minus some. The sample lists around 170,000 clones, approximately 82% occurring once. Sequenced sample: PBMCs. The receptors come from a male donor in good health and CMV-seronegative. Each CDR3 is given without its conserved first and last residue.

cdr3_aa v_call
ASSLSPGRVGEKLF TRBV9
ASSLGGRGGVQGNTIY TRBV7-2
ASSPLRSHNEQF TRBV18
ASSLAPDTQY TRBV7-9
ASTGAEAF TRBV28
ASRQLAGATDTQY TRBV5-4
ASSLSGGGNHEQY TRBV7-3
ASRTGLAYEQY TRBV28
ASSFGGMEAPQH TRBV5-4
ASSGVAGVVYEQY TRBV28
ASSLEQGPTYEQY TRBV5-1
ASSYAGRLSNQPQH TRBV6-6
ASSWQGGDTQY TRBV6-5
ASSLQGTGTNTGELF TRBV7-2
ASSSGQWEQY TRBV5-6
ASSMGLAGGYNEQF TRBV5-4
ASSTDRGWGYGYT TRBV6-5
ASSLEGLAGVGEQF TRBV11-2
SSSSNRYEQY TRBV7-9
ASSPGIPGTDTQY TRBV7-3
ASSQDVVAGEDRF TRBV4-3
ASSFRGFNEQF TRBV6-5
ASSIVRTDYGYT TRBV19
ASSPLDRHNYEQY TRBV28
SVAGQQNGYT TRBV29-1
ASSLVGQGSYT TRBV5-4
ASSSAGTGVWELF TRBV5-6
ASSRGQASGANVLT TRBV19
ASSFDRGLWDEQY TRBV5-1
ASSSTGVSGNTIY TRBV6-6
ASSLSGTSEQY TRBV27
ATSRVGGSGTDTQY TRBV15
ASSPPGGHTYEQY TRBV28
ASSGTTRKGETQY TRBV10-1
ASSPGGGQATLNPYEQY TRBV7-8
ATILARDISNQPQH TRBV7-8
ASSSLRETQY TRBV28
ASSPGGTVNTEAF TRBV7-9
ASSVGRGGSYNEQF TRBV9
ASSEAGITTNEKLF TRBV6-1
ASSLPQGIGNTIY TRBV28
ASSLGTPYGYT TRBV7-2
ASSDGTGQETQY TRBV25-1
ASSLLAGAPSDTQY TRBV27
ASSSDRGRNEQF TRBV19
ASSELAGMETQY TRBV6-5
ASSALAGGPYEQY TRBV27
ASSLGGRDNEQF TRBV5-4